A selection of T cell receptor beta chains follows, all from one sample in a study of CD8+CD57+ T cells in acquired aplastic anemia. Using its own MiXCR run on the reads, TCRdb lists one record per CDR3 protein. The sample shows around 430,000 distinct CDR3 sequences, around 32% of them seen only once. Sequencing used sorted CD4+, CD8+, or CD8+CD57+ T cells (not recorded which) from PBMCs. These receptors were collected from a human donor with aplastic anemia. CDR3s include the opening cysteine and the closing phenylalanine or tryptophan. The D gene is left open where the match is weak. Some rows have no size entry. The others give once, few or many, or a class for an expanded clone.

v_gene: TRBV19
abundance: NA
d_gene: TRBD1
j_gene: TRBJ1-5
len: 11
CDR3aa: CASRDRATQHF
CDR3nt: TGTGCCAGCCGGGACAGGGCAACCCAGCATTTT

v_gene: TRBV2
abundance: many
d_gene: NA
j_gene: TRBJ1-3
len: 13
CDR3aa: CASRDTSGNTIYF
CDR3nt: TGTGCCAGCAGAGACACGAGTGGAAACACCATATATTTT

v_gene: TRBV7-2
abundance: many
d_gene: NA
j_gene: TRBJ1-6
len: 15
CDR3aa: CASSLNGQNNSPLHF
CDR3nt: TGTGCCAGCAGCTTAAACGGACAGAATAATTCACCCCTCCACTTT

v_gene: TRBV2
abundance: many
d_gene: NA
j_gene: TRBJ2-5
len: 13
CDR3aa: CASRRDFQETQYF
CDR3nt: TGTGCCAGCAGAAGGGACTTTCAAGAGACCCAGTACTTC

v_gene: TRBV5-4
abundance: NA
d_gene: NA
j_gene: TRBJ2-7
len: 13
CDR3aa: CASSRPNSGDSNF
CDR3nt: TGTGCCAGCAGCCGACCCAACTCCGGGGACTCGAACTTC

v_gene: TRBV10-2
abundance: few
d_gene: TRBD1
j_gene: TRBJ1-2
len: 17
CDR3aa: CASSQEVMVGQNYGYTF
CDR3nt: TGTGCCAGCAGCCAAGAAGTAATGGTGGGACAGAACTATGGCTACACCTTC

v_gene: TRBV7-2
abundance: many
d_gene: TRBD1
j_gene: TRBJ1-5
len: 16
CDR3aa: CASSAGQGISNQPQHF
CDR3nt: TGTGCCAGCAGCGCGGGACAGGGTATTAGCAATCAGCCCCAGCATTTT

v_gene: TRBV24-1
abundance: NA
d_gene: NA
j_gene: TRBJ1-5
len: 19
CDR3aa: CATSDSGLGRVGINQPQHF
CDR3nt: TGTGCCACCAGTGATTCGGGGTTAGGCAGGGTTGGGATCAATCAGCCCCAGCATTTT

v_gene: TRBV2
abundance: NA
d_gene: NA
j_gene: TRBJ1-1
len: 14
CDR3aa: CASSETGSSTEAFF
CDR3nt: TGTGCCAGCAGTGAAACAGGGTCGAGCACTGAAGCTTTCTTT

v_gene: TRBV7-7
abundance: many
d_gene: TRBD1
j_gene: TRBJ2-5
len: 14
CDR3aa: CASSPGTAQETQYF
CDR3nt: TGTGCTAGCAGCCCAGGGACAGCCCAAGAGACCCAGTACTTC

v_gene: TRBV19
abundance: NA
d_gene: NA
j_gene: TRBJ2-5
len: 14
CDR3aa: CASSRDLTSETQYF
CDR3nt: TGTGCCAGTAGTCGGGACCTTACCTCAGAGACCCAGTACTTC

v_gene: TRBV5-4
abundance: NA
d_gene: NA
j_gene: TRBJ2-7
len: 13
CDR3aa: CASSLGGTREQYF
CDR3nt: TGTGCCAGCAGCTTGGGCGGGACGCGGGAGCAGTACTTC

v_gene: TRBV29-1
abundance: NA
d_gene: NA
j_gene: TRBJ2-7
len: 13
CDR3aa: CSLGGLSSYEQHF
CDR3nt: TGCAGCTTGGGGGGACTGAGCTCCTACGAGCAGCACTTC